This T cell receptor beta chain was sequenced in a study of blood T cell repertoires in COVID-19. At the level of the study: COVID-19 samples, acute and convalescent, were from the United States, Italy and Spain. In each case, the material was cDNA or gDNA derived from T cells, B-cell-depleted T cells, or PBMCs.

Per the authors' pipeline: The assay estimated nucleated cells by amplifying reference gene primers. Clones were read by immunoSEQ multiplex PCR, and TCRdb kept only the in-frame ones, dropping some. V, J and clone size reflect that table, while D and trimming were determined from the DNA. Among approximately 500,000 clones, around 90% were seen once, and the ten largest hold roughly 8.3%. Germline values: CDR1 DFQATT, CDR2 SNEGSKA (reference sequence). The V and J ends lost 1 base and 13 bases respectively, with 10 bases between them. The CDR3 consists of 10 residues. The chain recombines TRBV20-1 with TRBJ1-1; D is undetermined. The receptor was derived from a woman in her forties or fifties with COVID-19, enrolled during active disease. The specimen sequenced was peripheral blood. CDR3 sequence (DNA): TGCAGTGCTAGAGTGCAGGTAGATTTCTTT. It encodes CSARVQVDFF.